This TCR beta chain was profiled in a study of blood T cell repertoires in COVID-19. Background on the study: Acute and convalescent COVID-19 samples came from the United States, Italy and Spain. PBMCs, B-cell-depleted T cells, or T cells were the source of the cDNA or gDNA that made up the material.

Per the original methods: Cell counts per sample came from amplifying reference gene primers. Sequencing was performed with immunoSEQ multiplex PCR; in TCRdb, only in-frame clones are kept and a portion is missing. Clone size and V and J calls were adopted from that table, with D and trimming inferred from the DNA. The sample has roughly 45,000 clones; over 80% are singletons. The V and J ends lost 3 bases and 4 bases respectively, with 16 bases between them. The germline V gene encodes CDR1 SNHLY and CDR2 FYNNEI. The CDR3 has 15 amino acids. Sequences were obtained from peripheral blood. This chain joins TRBV2 and TRBJ2-7, with D possibly matching TRBD2 (6 bases). The TCR comes from a man aged 60 to 69 with active COVID-19. In nucleotides, the CDR3 is TGTGCCAGCAGTGAGAGGGGAGGCAGGGCATACGAGCAGTACTTC. Residues: CASSERGGRAYEQYF.